This T cell receptor (beta chain) derives from a study of T cells in Graves' hyperthyroidism and ophthalmopathy. This clonotype was seen a few times. A much larger clone differs from this one at a single base, so this may be a read error. It was RNA transcripts that yielded the amplified TCR beta CDR3 regions. In the first-round RT-PCR of the TCR CDR3, the HTBI primer set was used. TCRdb used MiXCR to reprocess the multiplex PCR reads, holding one entry per CDR3 protein. The sample records about 380,000 distinct CDR3 sequences, around 13% being singletons. The length of the CDR3 is 14 residues. Germline V lookup: CDR1 SNHLY, CDR2 FYNNEI.

This chain links TRBV2 with TRBJ1-4; D possibly corresponds to TRBD1 (5 bases). What was sequenced was blood. The receptor was isolated from a woman aged 60-75 years with Graves' hyperthyroidism. The CDR3 loop reads CVSSETVLYEKLFF. The CDR3 DNA reads TGTGTCAGCAGTGAGACAGTGTTATACGAAAAACTGTTTTTT.